This T cell receptor (beta chain) was recorded in a study of CD8 T cells in Susac syndrome. Study results and limitations: An acknowledgment was made by the study that its TCR sequencing and HLA analysis involved relatively few individuals.

Comment on this clonotype: What it binds is not known.

The study sequenced TCR beta in blood CD8+ and CD4+ T cells. Negative isolation yielded the CD8+ and CD4+ T cells, while FACS enriched the TEMRA cells. Random hexamers were used to reverse transcribe an amount of roughly 0.5 to 1 ug RNA. The authors amplified TCR beta CDR3 across 54 Vbeta and 13 Jbeta using immunoSEQ multiplex PCR. TCRdb ran MiXCR on the immunoSEQ multiplex PCR reads and lists one entry per CDR3 protein. The sample lists 100,000 to 150,000 distinct CDR3 sequences, 90% to 95% occurring once. This CDR3 is 20 amino acids long. The germline V gene has CDR1 LNHNV and CDR2 YYDKDF (reference sequence). The V segment lost 1 base and the J segment 5 bases; nucleotides outside the gene matches: 21.

The specimen sequenced was CD4+ T cells from PBMCs. V usage is TRBV15 and J usage is TRBJ2-5; TRBD2 agrees at 8 bases. The sequence derives from a human donor in good health. Here the CDR3 DNA reads TGTGCCACCAGCAGAGGAGACCAACTCCTCGCCGGGAGGGCCCTGGAGACCCAGTACTTC. This codes for CATSRGDQLLAGRALETQYF.